This TCR beta chain was sequenced during a study of blood T cell repertoires in COVID-19. Study-wide context: The study drew acute and convalescent COVID-19 samples from the United States, Italy and Spain.

Here immunoSEQ multiplex PCR was the method, and the copy in TCRdb shows in-frame clones only, minus some. The data hold around 200,000 clones, with 80% to 85% observed a single time. CDR3 length: 13 amino acids. V was pared by 3 bases and J by 10 bases, with 13 bases between. From germline, CDR1 is SGHTA and CDR2 FQGTGA. The chain carries TRBV7-3 and TRBJ2-1; a weak D match, TRBD2 (5 bases). The source material was peripheral blood. The clonotype comes from a man aged 45-65 years with active or convalescent COVID-19. CDR3 protein: CASSFIGEGEQFF. CDR3 DNA: TGTGCCAGCAGCTTTATAGGTGAGGGCGAGCAGTTCTTC. The variable domain in full, completed from reference TRBV7-3 and TRBJ2-1, reads GAGVSQTPSNKVTEKGKYVELRCDPISGHTALYWYRQSLGQGPEFLIYFQGTGAADDSGLPNDRFFAVRPEGSVSTLKIQRTERGDSAVYLCASSFIGEGEQFFGPGTRLTVL.